This TCR beta chain was captured by sequencing in a study of blood T cells in healthy people across ages. Study context: Template switching picked up about one barcoded beta molecule for each two T cells.

A sample-barcoded 5' primer and a J-beta primer mix were used in a second PCR of roughly 7 to 11 cycles. TCRdb independently ran MiXCR on the 5' RACE reads; one entry per CDR3 protein. The data contain hundreds of thousands of distinct CDR3 sequences, around 21% of them singletons. To note about this clonotype: Its antigen is not known.

Study findings and constraints: Possibly confounding the expanded clonotype changes was the fact that donor CMV status was unknown.

Each sample yielded at least 5 micrograms of PBMC total RNA. The germline V gene has CDR1 SGHVS and CDR2 FNYEAQ. CDR3 length: 15 amino acids. The trim removed 5 bases at V and 2 bases at J, leaving 7 bases unmatched. Source material: blood. The V and J genes are TRBV7-6 and TRBJ2-3; TRBD1 agrees at 7 bases. The receptor was isolated from an older man in good health. CDR3 sequence reads: CASSAGGRVTDTQYF. As DNA, the CDR3 is TGTGCCAGCAGCGCAGGGGGTAGGGTCACAGATACGCAGTATTTT.